The T cell receptor (beta chain) under discussion was sequenced for a study of T cells in Graves' hyperthyroidism and ophthalmopathy. Looking at the study overall: Peripheral blood was obtained at initial diagnosis, preceding any treatment.

Researchers took RNA transcripts and amplified the TCR beta CDR3 regions from them. HTBI primers were used for first-round RT-PCR of the TCR CDR3. TCRdb reanalysed the multiplex PCR reads using MiXCR and keeps one entry per CDR3 protein. In the table there are roughly 750,000 distinct CDR3 sequences, around 17% of which are singletons. Details on this clonotype: Its antigen is as yet unknown.

Newly diagnosed hyperthyroidism, duration under 2 months, in patients aged 18 to 65. Diagnostic assessment was based on clinical symptoms, serum thyroxine and TRAb, thyroid ultrasound and orbital computed tomography. CDR1 and CDR2 from the germline V gene are SGHTA and FQGTGA. The CDR3 has 14 amino acids. The V gene lost 5 bases and the J gene lost 7 bases, with 18 bases spanning the gap. Overall study findings and caveats: Most thyroid clonotypes expanded above 0.001 were also detected in blood.

V gene TRBV7-3 combines with J gene TRBJ2-7; D may correspond to TRBD1 or TRBD2 (6 bases each). Sequenced: blood. This TCR was sampled from a man aged 18 to 29 with Graves' hyperthyroidism. In DNA, the CDR3 is TGTGCCAGCAGCCCCGGGGGCGGACAGCGAGAGCAGTACTTC. It translates to CASSPGGGQREQYF.